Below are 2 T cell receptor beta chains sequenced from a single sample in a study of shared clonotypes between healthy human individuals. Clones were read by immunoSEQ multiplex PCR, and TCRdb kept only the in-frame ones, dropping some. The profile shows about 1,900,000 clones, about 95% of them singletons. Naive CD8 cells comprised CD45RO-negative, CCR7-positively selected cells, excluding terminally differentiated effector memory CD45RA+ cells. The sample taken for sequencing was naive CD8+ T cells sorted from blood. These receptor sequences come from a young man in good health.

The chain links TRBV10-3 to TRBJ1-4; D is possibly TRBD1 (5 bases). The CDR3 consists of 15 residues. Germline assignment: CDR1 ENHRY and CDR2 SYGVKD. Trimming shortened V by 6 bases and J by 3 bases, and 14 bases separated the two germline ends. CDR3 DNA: TGTGCCATCAGCTCACCCGGGACGCCTAATGAAAAACTGTTTTTT. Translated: CAISSPGTPNEKLFF.

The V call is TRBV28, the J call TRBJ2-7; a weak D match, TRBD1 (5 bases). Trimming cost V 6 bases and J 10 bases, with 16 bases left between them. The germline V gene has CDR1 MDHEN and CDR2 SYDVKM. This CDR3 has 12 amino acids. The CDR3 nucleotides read TGTGCCAGCAGCGTCATGGACACCCTTCAGTACTTC. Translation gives CASSVMDTLQYF.